The 20 T cell receptor beta chains below were found in one sample sequenced in a study of blood T cell repertoires in COVID-19. Profiling relied on immunoSEQ multiplex PCR, and the TCRdb table lists in-frame clones only, not all of them. The sample has 430,000 or so clones; roughly 88% are singletons. Sequenced material: PBMCs or T cells enriched from blood (not recorded which). The receptors come from a young woman who had been exposed to COVID-19.

The V and J genes are TRBV7-2 and TRBJ2-1, with TRBD2 identical over 8 bases. The CDR3 is 18 amino acids. The germline V gene has CDR1 SGHTA and CDR2 FQGNSA. With 5 bases clipped from V and 4 bases from J, the junction kept 16 bases outside the gene matches. The CDR3 spells CASSPGSFTSGWYNEQFF. As DNA, the CDR3 is TGTGCCAGCAGCCCCGGATCCTTTACTAGCGGTTGGTACAATGAGCAGTTCTTC.

The chain couples TRBV7-8 to TRBJ2-1; maybe TRBD1 (6 bases). The V end lost 4 bases, the J end lost 8 bases, and 12 bases lay between the germline ends. The CDR3 covers 13 residues. Germline V lookup: CDR1 SGHVS, CDR2 FQNEAQ. DNA of the CDR3: TGTGCCAGCAGCTGGCTACAGGGCGATGAGCAGTTCTTC. Protein sequence: CASSWLQGDEQFF.

This sequence joins TRBV2 and TRBJ1-6, with a tentative D call TRBD1 (5 bases). Trimming took 6 bases from V and 9 from J, leaving 9 bases between them. This CDR3 contains 12 residues. The germline V gene encodes CDR1 SNHLY and CDR2 FYNNEI. CDR3 amino acids: CASRTDTSPLHF. The CDR3 DNA is TGTGCCAGCAGGACAGACACTTCACCCCTCCACTTT.

This clone was recorded once. Here the CDR3 DNA reads TGTGCCAGCAGTTACAGCGGAACAATGGGAAAACTGTTTTTT. Its translation is CASSYSGTMGKLFF. The chain combines TRBV6-5 with TRBJ1-4, with D uncertain. The CDR3 has 14 amino acids. CDR1 and CDR2 (germline): MNHEY, SVGAGI. V was cut by 2 bases and J by 10 bases, with 14 bases left in between.

The chain carries TRBV5-4 and TRBJ2-3; 7 positions agree with TRBD2. Germline assignment: CDR1 SGHNT and CDR2 YYREEE (reference sequence). The CDR3 length is 16 residues. The V segment lost 0 bases and the J segment 1 base; nucleotides outside the gene matches: 5. For the CDR3, the DNA is TGTGCCAGCAGCTTGGGGGCGGGAGAAGGCACAGATACGCAGTATTTT. Protein product: CASSLGAGEGTDTQYF.

The chain is built from TRBV7-2 and TRBJ2-7, with 8 bases fitting TRBD2. The V segment lost 5 bases and the J segment 1 base; nucleotides outside the gene matches: 13. In germline, CDR1 is SGHTA, CDR2 FQGNSA. The CDR3 is made up of 17 amino acids. The CDR3 here is CASSRPLRGAPSYEQYF. The CDR3, as DNA: TGTGCCAGCAGCCGCCCCTTGCGGGGGGCCCCTTCCTACGAGCAGTACTTC. The variable domain in full, with the rest retrieved from reference TRBV7-2 and TRBJ2-7, is GAGVSQSPSNKVTEKGKDVELRCDPISGHTALYWYRQSLGQGLEFLIYFQGNSAPDKSGLPSDRFSAERTGGSVSTLTIQRTQQEDSAVYLCASSRPLRGAPSYEQYFGPGTRLTVT.

V gene TRBV5-1 combines with J gene TRBJ2-7, with 7 bases identical to TRBD2. J was trimmed by 6 bases and V by 1 base; bases with no gene match: 4. This CDR3 has 13 residues. Looked up from germline, CDR1 is SGHRS and CDR2 is YFSETQ. CDR3 coding DNA: TGCGCCAGCAGCTTGATGGCGGGAGTCGAGCAGTACTTC. Translation: CASSLMAGVEQYF.

J is TRBJ1-1 and V is TRBV5-1; possible D gene TRBD1, 6 bases. V was trimmed by 0 bases and J by 3 bases, leaving 12 bases between them. Germline assignment: CDR1 SGHRS and CDR2 YFSETQ. The CDR3 covers 15 residues. CDR3 bases: TGCGCCAGCAGCTTGGAAGGGGGTTGGGACACTGAAGCTTTCTTT. Its protein product is CASSLEGGWDTEAFF.

The chain links TRBV7-9 to TRBJ2-1, with 9 bases fitting TRBD2. V shed 7 bases, J shed 4 bases, and the junction held 11 bases outside the gene matches. This CDR3 is 16 amino acids long. The V gene's germline CDR1 is SEHNR and CDR2 FQNEAQ (reference sequence). The CDR3 here is CASTPQLTSGYNEQFF. The CDR3 region has the DNA TGTGCCAGCACCCCACAGTTGACTAGCGGATACAATGAGCAGTTCTTC.

The chain carries TRBV28 and TRBJ2-1; D remains unclear. The CDR3 has 15 amino acids. CDR1 is MDHEN, CDR2 SYDVKM, per germline. Trimming took off 3 bases at V and 5 bases at J, with 14 bases between the two ends. The CDR3, as DNA: TGTGCCAGCAGTTTGTCGAGCGCTGGTGACAATGAGCAGTTCTTC. Encoded protein: CASSLSSAGDNEQFF.

The J gene is TRBJ2-1, the V gene TRBV4-1; D uncertain. V was shortened by 4 bases and J by 4 bases, with 14 bases between the two germline ends. Germline CDR1 MGHRA, CDR2 YSYEKL. CDR3 length equals 15 residues. The DNA of the CDR3 is TGCGCCAGCAGCCCCGTAGAGTACGCTTACAATGAGCAGTTCTTC. It specifies CASSPVEYAYNEQFF.

The rearrangement links TRBV7-2 to TRBJ2-1, with TRBD2 identical over 11 bases. The CDR3 has 14 amino acids. The ends lost 5 bases at V and 9 bases at J; junction bases unmatched: 6. CDR1 and CDR2 (germline): SGHTA, FQGNSA. The CDR3 nucleotides read TGTGCCAGCAGCGGACTAGCGGGTAAAAGTGAGCAGTTCTTC. Translated: CASSGLAGKSEQFF.

The chain uses TRBV30 and TRBJ2-1, with 10 bases matching TRBD2. J was trimmed by 0 bases and V by 1 base; bases with no gene match: 18. Looked up from germline, CDR1 is GTSNPN and CDR2 is SVGIG (reference sequence). This CDR3 is built from 21 residues. This CDR3 reads CAWSGGMRSLAGPSSYNEQFF. The CDR3 DNA is TGTGCCTGGAGTGGAGGGATGCGGTCACTAGCGGGGCCGAGCTCCTACAATGAGCAGTTCTTC.

This chain links TRBV9 with TRBJ2-7, with a tentative D call TRBD2 (6 bases). CDR3 size: 14 residues. Germline CDR1 and CDR2: SGDLS and YYNGEE. V was trimmed by 3 bases and J by 5 bases, leaving 15 bases between them. The DNA of the CDR3 is TGTGCCAGCAGCGAAGGGATGGGGGGTCACGAGCAGTACTTC. Its translation: CASSEGMGGHEQYF.

The rearrangement links TRBV5-1 to TRBJ2-7; 10 bases align to TRBD2. This CDR3 spans 16 amino acids. V shed 0 bases and J 4 bases; nucleotides not matched to a gene: 7. The germline gives CDR1 SGHRS, CDR2 YFSETQ. CDR3 protein: CASSLALAGEGYEQYF. The CDR3 DNA reads TGCGCCAGCAGCTTGGCGCTAGCGGGAGAAGGGTACGAGCAGTACTTC.

The chain has TRBV29-1 and TRBJ2-2; TRBD2 matches 9 bases. The CDR3 runs 15 residues. Per the germline V gene, CDR1 is SQVTM and CDR2 is ANQGSEA. Trimming at V came to 6 bases and at J to 6 bases, leaving 11 bases not matched to a gene. CDR3 DNA sequence: TGCAGCGTCCGAACATTAGCGGGAGATGCCGGGGAGCTGTTTTTT. Encoded protein: CSVRTLAGDAGELFF.

The chain couples TRBV25-1 to TRBJ2-1, with TRBD1 matching over 10 bases. This CDR3 has 17 residues. With 5 bases clipped from V and 6 bases from J, the junction kept 13 bases outside the gene matches. CDR1 MGHDK and CDR2 SYGVNS come from the germline V gene. The CDR3 DNA reads as TGTGCCAGCAGTCAATCTGTGGGGACAGGGGCTAGCAATGAGCAGTTCTTC. Translation: CASSQSVGTGASNEQFF.

The V call is TRBV15, the J call TRBJ1-2, with D possibly matching TRBD1 (5 bases). The ends were cut back, 5 bases at V and 4 bases at J, with 17 bases in the middle. This CDR3 contains 15 residues. Looked up from germline, CDR1 is LNHNV and CDR2 is YYDKDF (reference sequence). The CDR3 protein is CATSQGRGGLYGYTF. The CDR3 DNA is TGTGCCACCAGCCAGGGACGGGGAGGCCTCTATGGCTACACCTTC.

The gene calls are TRBV9 and TRBJ1-3; TRBD1 might be the D (5 bases). This CDR3 contains 12 residues. The V end lost 5 bases, the J end lost 5 bases, and 8 bases lay between the germline ends. Per germline, CDR1 SGDLS and CDR2 YYNGEE. CDR3 region: CASRGVRNTIYF. DNA for the CDR3: TGTGCCAGCAGAGGGGTGAGAAACACCATATATTTT. Full variable domain (rest looked up from reference TRBV9 and TRBJ1-3): DSGVTQTPKHLITATGQRVTLRCSPRSGDLSVYWYQQSLDQGLQFLIQYYNGEERAKGNILERFSAQQFPDLHSELNLSSLELGDSALYFCASRGVRNTIYFGEGSWLTVV.

The chain is built from TRBV6-5 and TRBJ2-7, with a weak D call TRBD1 (6 bases). V lost 5 bases and J 1 base, leaving 15 bases between the germline ends. The germline CDR1 and CDR2 sequences are MNHEY and SVGAGI. This CDR3 comprises 15 residues. CDR3 coding DNA: TGTGCCAGCAGTCAGATCGACAGGAGTTCCTACGAGCAGTACTTC. Amino acid sequence: CASSQIDRSSYEQYF.